Listed below are T cell receptor beta chains from one sample, sequenced in a study of a mutant IDH1 vaccine in newly diagnosed glioma. Antigens of these TCRs are unknown. The data were produced by immunoSEQ multiplex PCR, yet TCRdb's version contains in-frame clones alone and is incomplete. The sample records roughly 120,000 clones, around four fifths being singletons. Sequences were derived from PBMCs, sampled from a glioma patient whose treatment included an IDH1 peptide vaccine. The receptors originated from a man aged 40-49 years with glioma. CDR3s include the opening cysteine and the closing phenylalanine or tryptophan. Size tells how often a clone was seen (once, few, many) or the class of an expanded clone, and some rows leave it out.

size: NA; J: TRBJ2-5; V: TRBV5-6; CDR3: CASSLRKTQYF
size: NA; J: TRBJ2-2; V: TRBV6-4; CDR3: CASSDSSPNTGELFF
size: NA; J: TRBJ2-3; V: TRBV2; CDR3: CASSNSGRVYTQYF
size: NA; J: TRBJ2-3; V: TRBV5-1; CDR3: CASSLGRGFTDTQYF
size: once; J: TRBJ2-2; V: TRBV7-3; CDR3: CASSFLGPTGELFF
size: NA; J: TRBJ2-5; V: TRBV29-1; CDR3: CSVDIGPGEQYF
size: NA; J: TRBJ2-7; V: TRBV27; CDR3: CASSPPLGSHGYEQYF
size: few; J: TRBJ2-4; V: TRBV5-4; CDR3: CASSPDAIGDKNIQYF
size: NA; J: TRBJ2-4; V: TRBV19; CDR3: CASRGGRNIQYF
size: NA; J: TRBJ1-1; V: TRBV7-2; CDR3: CASSLALGQGRTEAFF
size: once; J: TRBJ1-3; V: TRBV7-2; CDR3: CASSPRAGRSGNTIYF
size: NA; J: TRBJ2-7; V: TRBV4-3; CDR3: CASSQGLGTYEQYF
size: NA; J: TRBJ2-7; V: TRBV7-2; CDR3: CASSPPGLAAREQYF
size: NA; J: TRBJ2-3; V: TRBV9; CDR3: CASSVRGLTDTQYF
size: few; J: TRBJ1-2; V: TRBV6-5; CDR3: CASSSDRVRSGYTF
size: NA; J: TRBJ2-7; V: TRBV5-4; CDR3: CASSSRQGGPSYEQYF
size: NA; J: TRBJ1-5; V: TRBV12-5; CDR3: CASGRGTDNQPQHF
size: few; J: TRBJ2-7; V: TRBV19; CDR3: CATRDRTYEQYF
size: NA; J: TRBJ1-4; V: TRBV5-1; CDR3: CASSLLPGGRGEKLFF
size: NA; J: TRBJ1-5; V: TRBV28; CDR3: CASSFGSHQPQHF
size: NA; J: TRBJ2-2; V: TRBV7-6; CDR3: CASRLGQGSTGELFF
size: NA; J: TRBJ2-2; V: TRBV6-5; CDR3: CASLGGFPGELFF
size: NA; J: TRBJ1-4; V: TRBV15; CDR3: CATSRTGLVNEKLFF
size: NA; J: TRBJ1-1; V: TRBV6-5; CDR3: CASSLRTGGNTEAFF
size: NA; J: TRBJ1-1; V: TRBV4-3; CDR3: CASSQDGQGRWTEAFF
size: NA; J: TRBJ2-3; V: TRBV28; CDR3: CASSLLREGPGTDTQYF
size: NA; J: TRBJ2-1; V: TRBV19; CDR3: CASSTKRGSSYNEQFF
size: few; J: TRBJ1-5; V: TRBV19; CDR3: CASSNGLSNQPQHF
size: few; J: TRBJ1-1; V: TRBV5-1; CDR3: CASSSVTEAFF
size: NA; J: TRBJ2-2; V: TRBV5-6; CDR3: CASSLWSGELFF
size: few; J: TRBJ1-5; V: TRBV5-4; CDR3: CASSEQGRQPQHF
size: few; J: TRBJ1-3; V: TRBV6-1; CDR3: CASSEARGSGNTIYF
size: NA; J: TRBJ1-4; V: TRBV19; CDR3: CASSTGQGDEKLFF
size: NA; J: TRBJ1-6; V: TRBV4-3; CDR3: CASSQEINSPLHF
size: NA; J: TRBJ2-6; V: TRBV15; CDR3: CATSRDPSGGAGGANVLTF
size: once; J: TRBJ2-3; V: TRBV7-6; CDR3: CASSLGAAGGADTQYF
size: NA; J: TRBJ2-2; V: TRBV2; CDR3: CARGGAGELFF
size: NA; J: TRBJ2-7; V: TRBV7-2; CDR3: CASSLGGLAQYEQYF
size: NA; J: TRBJ2-1; V: TRBV4-1; CDR3: CASSQGQILYNEQFF
size: NA; J: TRBJ2-1; V: TRBV10-3; CDR3: CATQKHNEQFF
size: NA; J: TRBJ2-7; V: TRBV9; CDR3: CASSVGGGTSGIPYEQYF
size: NA; J: TRBJ1-3; V: TRBV7-8; CDR3: CASSLVGYGGARGNTIYF
size: NA; J: TRBJ2-7; V: TRBV19; CDR3: CASSIAGTGNYEQYF
size: NA; J: TRBJ1-2; V: TRBV28; CDR3: CASSLSQGGRGYTF
size: NA; J: TRBJ1-5; V: TRBV11-2; CDR3: CASSLDGPPQPQHF
size: NA; J: TRBJ1-1; V: TRBV5-4; CDR3: CASSVTRGDTEAFF
size: NA; J: TRBJ2-3; V: TRBV11-3; CDR3: CASSPGGGPTDTQYF
size: NA; J: TRBJ2-7; V: TRBV7-2; CDR3: CASSLDASGRSNEQYF